These 28 T cell receptor beta chains share one sample of origin, sequenced in a study of CD8+ T cells in alopecia areata. In each case, RNA was isolated and then reverse transcribed into cDNA as the sequencing template. Here immunoSEQ multiplex PCR was the method, and the copy in TCRdb shows in-frame clones only, minus some. Of around 86,000 clones listed, around 70% are singletons. Treatment noted: oral pan-JAK inhibitor, 5-10 mg twice daily. The material was CD8+ T cells sorted from blood, obtained between weeks 44 and 45, from a patient treated with tofacitinib. The receptors stem from a human donor with alopecia areata.

V and J are TRBV28 and TRBJ2-7; D possibly uses TRBD1 or TRBD2 (5 bases each). Germline values: CDR1 MDHEN, CDR2 SYDVKM. The CDR3 loop spans 10 amino acids. V lost 8 bases and J lost 6, with 8 bases in between. CDR3 sequence reads: CASGGIEQYF. The CDR3 coding sequence is TGTGCCAGCGGGGGAATCGAGCAGTACTTC.

This clone appeared once. The chain links TRBV30 to TRBJ1-1, with D possibly being TRBD1 (6 bases). CDR1 and CDR2 from the germline V gene are GTSNPN and SVGIG (reference sequence). The CDR3 loop spans 13 amino acids. Trimming cost V 5 bases and J 4 bases, with 14 bases left between them. This CDR3 is CAWGTGSSTEAFF. In DNA form, the CDR3 reads TGTGCCTGGGGAACAGGGTCTAGCACTGAAGCTTTCTTT. Together with reference TRBV30 and TRBJ1-1, the CDR3 gives the full variable domain: SQTIHQWPATLVQPVGSPLSLECTVEGTSNPNLYWYRQAAGRGLQLLFYSVGIGQISSEVPQNLSASRPQDRQFILSSKKLLLSDSGFYLCAWGTGSSTEAFFGQGTRLTVV.

This clone was detected a few times. The chain uses TRBV6-5 and TRBJ1-2; D call uncertain. The V gene's germline CDR1 is MNHEY and CDR2 SVGAGI. The CDR3 loop spans 15 amino acids. V was shortened by 6 bases and J by 1 base, with 15 bases between the two germline ends. The CDR3 here is CASSPSPRSNYGYTF. The CDR3 bases are TGTGCCAGCAGCCCCTCCCCGAGGAGTAACTATGGCTACACCTTC.

The chain is built from TRBV2 and TRBJ1-1; maybe TRBD1 (5 bases). V was clipped by 4 bases and J by 8 bases, with 11 bases between them. From germline, CDR1 is SNHLY and CDR2 FYNNEI. CDR3 length: 12 residues. Written as DNA, the CDR3 is TGTGCCAGCAGTGCGTTTTCAGGGGAAGCTTTCTTT. It encodes CASSAFSGEAFF.

This clone has a handful of counts. The CDR3 DNA follows: TGCAGCGCATTACCGGAGGGGGGCAGTATCACCGGGGAGCTGTTTTTT. This sequence encodes CSALPEGGSITGELFF. The genes are TRBV29-1 and TRBJ2-2, with D possibly being TRBD1 or TRBD2 (6 bases each). With 7 bases removed from V and 4 bases from J, the gap between germline ends came to 22 bases. Germline assignment: CDR1 SQVTM and CDR2 ANQGSEA. The CDR3 has 16 amino acids.

This sequence joins TRBV18 and TRBJ2-7, with a tentative D call TRBD2 (5 bases). The length of the CDR3 is 15 residues. Trimming shortened V by 3 bases and J by 2 bases, and 14 bases separated the two germline ends. In germline, CDR1 is KGHSH, CDR2 LQKENI. The CDR3 region is CASSPDSEGTYEQYF. Written as DNA, the CDR3 is TGTGCCAGCTCACCGGACTCCGAAGGGACCTACGAGCAGTACTTC.

The chain combines TRBV7-9 with TRBJ2-7; 9 nucleotides match TRBD1. Germline V CDR1 and CDR2: SEHNR, FQNEAQ (reference sequence). The length of the CDR3 is 13 residues. V lost 4 bases to trimming and J lost 5 bases; unmatched junction nucleotides: 3. CDR3 sequence (DNA): TGTGCCAGCAGCTGGGACAGGGTAAACGAGCAGTACTTC. It is translated as CASSWDRVNEQYF.

V gene TRBV4-3 combines with J gene TRBJ2-5, with TRBD2 as a possible D gene (6 bases). Per the germline V gene, CDR1 is LGHNA and CDR2 is YSLEER. The CDR3 is 13 amino acids. Trimming pared 4 bases from V and 5 bases from J, leaving 11 bases between. The CDR3 nucleotides are TGCGCCAGCAGCCCCCAGCGGGTGGAGACCCAGTACTTC. Translated, it gives CASSPQRVETQYF.

This clone was observed a handful of times. The V gene is TRBV13, the J gene TRBJ2-1, with 7 bases fitting TRBD2. The length of the CDR3 is 14 residues. With V trimmed by 3 bases and J by 2 bases, 1 base remained unmatched. CDR1 and CDR2 from the germline V gene are PRHDT and FYEKMQ (reference sequence). The CDR3 nucleotides are TGTGCCAGCAGCTTCAGCGGGACCTACAATGAGCAGTTCTTC. Its translation is CASSFSGTYNEQFF. Full variable domain (remainder filled in from reference TRBV13 and TRBJ2-1): AAGVIQSPRHLIKEKRETATLKCYPIPRHDTVYWYQQGPGQDPQFLISFYEKMQSDKGSIPDRFSAQQFSDYHSELNMSSLELGDSALYFCASSFSGTYNEQFFGPGTRLTVL.

The rearrangement joins TRBV2 to TRBJ1-2, with D unclear. The ends were cut back, 10 bases at V and 0 bases at J, with 15 bases in the middle. The germline V gene has CDR1 SNHLY and CDR2 FYNNEI. The CDR3 runs 14 residues. DNA of the CDR3: TGTGCCACCCCCGGGAAAAGCTCTAACTATGGCTACACCTTC. It encodes CATPGKSSNYGYTF.

This chain connects TRBV14 to TRBJ1-2, with unresolved D. Germline lookup yields CDR1 SGHDN and CDR2 FVKESK. The V end lost 1 base, the J end lost 0 bases, and 15 bases lay between the germline ends. This CDR3 contains 17 residues. The CDR3 here is CASSQGSSWRANYGYTF. As DNA, the CDR3 is TGTGCCAGCAGCCAAGGGAGTTCGTGGCGCGCTAACTATGGCTACACCTTC.

This clone was seen a few times. CDR3 in DNA: TGTGCCAGTAGTTCCCGCAGGGATGAAACTGAAGCTTTCTTT. Protein: CASSSRRDETEAFF. This rearrangement joins TRBV19 to TRBJ1-1; D might be TRBD1 (5 bases). V gave up 5 bases and J gave up 5 bases, with 15 bases separating them. Germline V gives CDR1 LNHDA, CDR2 SQIVND (reference sequence). The CDR3 is 14 amino acids.

The chain uses TRBV5-1 and TRBJ1-1, with TRBD1 matching 8 bases. Trimming removed 4 bases from V and 0 bases from J; junction bases left unmatched: 8. This CDR3 spans 16 amino acids. In germline, CDR1 is SGHRS, CDR2 YFSETQ. The DNA for the CDR3 is TGCGCCAGCAGCCCGGGGACAGGCGGGATGAACACTGAAGCTTTCTTT. Translated, it gives CASSPGTGGMNTEAFF.

This rearrangement joins TRBV29-1 to TRBJ2-7; TRBD2 matches 8 bases. The CDR3 consists of 13 residues. Looked up from germline, CDR1 is SQVTM and CDR2 is ANQGSEA. J gave up 4 bases and V 4 bases, and 6 bases lay outside the gene matches. CDR3 region: CSVAIAGIYEQYF. The CDR3 region has the DNA TGCAGCGTTGCTATAGCGGGGATTTACGAGCAGTACTTC.

The chain combines TRBV30 with TRBJ1-1; a possible D gene is TRBD1 (6 bases). Between the trimmed V and J ends, which lost 3 bases and 0 bases, there was a span of 11 bases. This CDR3 is built from 14 residues. The germline V gene encodes CDR1 GTSNPN and CDR2 SVGIG (reference sequence). CDR3 sequence: CAWSSGAMNTEAFF. CDR3 DNA sequence: TGTGCCTGGAGCTCAGGGGCGATGAACACTGAAGCTTTCTTT.

V usage is TRBV13 and J usage is TRBJ2-7; 15 bases are shared with TRBD2. The germline CDR1 and CDR2 sequences are PRHDT and FYEKMQ (reference sequence). The J segment lost 5 bases and the V segment lost 8 bases, leaving 7 bases of the junction unmatched. The CDR3 has 15 amino acids. The chain's CDR3 is CASGTSGGPGHEQYF. CDR3 sequence (DNA): TGTGCCAGCGGGACTAGCGGGGGGCCAGGACACGAGCAGTACTTC.

The V and J genes are TRBV27 and TRBJ1-6; perhaps TRBD1 as D (5 bases). This CDR3 contains 14 residues. Trimming removed 8 bases at V and 7 bases at J, with 15 bases between. Germline CDR1 is MNHEY and CDR2 is SMNVEV (reference sequence). The CDR3 spells CASGIREPNSPLHF. The CDR3 bases are TGTGCCAGCGGTATCAGGGAACCCAATTCACCCCTCCACTTT.

V gene TRBV6-4 combines with J gene TRBJ2-3, with 8 bases identical to TRBD1. Germline V gene lookup returns CDR1 MRHNA and CDR2 SNTAGT. The CDR3 sequence is 15 residues long. The V gene end was trimmed by 5 bases and the J gene end by 2 bases; junction bases not matched to a gene: 6. The CDR3 coding sequence is TGTGCCAGCAGTCCCGGGACAGGAGTCACAGATACGCAGTATTTT. Its translation is CASSPGTGVTDTQYF.

DNA for the CDR3: TGTGCCAGCAGCTCCCGACAGGATAATCAGCCCCAGCATTTT. Translated, it gives CASSSRQDNQPQHF. This chain joins TRBV7-9 and TRBJ1-5; D is possibly TRBD1 (6 bases). The CDR3 length is 14 residues. V dropped 4 bases and J dropped 4 bases, with 11 bases sitting between them. Germline CDR1 and CDR2: SEHNR and FQNEAQ (reference sequence).

The chain couples TRBV4-1 to TRBJ2-1; 9 positions match TRBD2. The germline gives CDR1 MGHRA, CDR2 YSYEKL. The CDR3 sequence is 15 residues long. The V gene end was trimmed by 1 base and the J gene end by 5 bases; junction bases not matched to a gene: 3. CDR3 bases: TGCGCCAGCAGCCAAGCTAGCGGGGCAGACAATGAGCAGTTCTTC. Its protein is CASSQASGADNEQFF.

The J gene is TRBJ2-7, the V gene TRBV27; D perhaps matches TRBD1 (6 bases). The ends were cut back, 8 bases at V and 2 bases at J, with 10 bases in the middle. Germline values: CDR1 MNHEY, CDR2 SMNVEV (reference sequence). This CDR3 is 12 amino acids long. CDR3 amino acids: CASEGGPYEQYF. The CDR3 DNA reads as TGTGCCAGCGAAGGGGGTCCCTACGAGCAGTACTTC.

The V gene is TRBV5-6, the J gene TRBJ2-3, with D perhaps matching TRBD2 (7 bases). Germline CDR1 reads SGHDT; CDR2 reads YYEEEE. Trimming took 2 bases from V and 1 from J, leaving 14 bases between them. The CDR3 covers 16 residues. CDR3: CASSLTGGPGTDTQYF. For the CDR3, the DNA is TGTGCCAGCAGCTTAACCGGGGGGCCTGGCACAGATACGCAGTATTTT.

The chain recombines TRBV29-1 with TRBJ2-1; D gene uncertain. Looked up from germline, CDR1 is SQVTM and CDR2 is ANQGSEA. Trimming removed 4 bases from V and 6 bases from J, with 10 bases in between. This CDR3 spans 12 amino acids. In DNA, the CDR3 is TGCAGCGTTGTTTTCCCCAGCAATGAGCAGTTCTTC. Its protein product is CSVVFPSNEQFF.

Note on this clone: This specimen includes other DNA sequences encoding the same CDR3. This chain connects TRBV19 to TRBJ1-1; D unclear. This CDR3 spans 13 amino acids. Trimming cost V 1 base and J 1 base, with 4 bases left between them. Germline-derived CDR1 and CDR2 are LNHDA and SQIVND (reference sequence). CDR3 residues: CASSIGANTEAFF. The CDR3 nucleotides are TGTGCCAGTAGTATAGGTGCGAACACTGAAGCTTTCTTT.

V is TRBV14 and J is TRBJ1-2, with D possibly TRBD1 on 6 matching bases. Trimming cost V 1 base and J 6 bases, with 15 bases left between them. The CDR3 contains 15 residues. Germline V gene data show CDR1 as SGHDN and CDR2 as FVKESK. CDR3 amino acids: CASSQAPTGFNGYTF. The DNA of the CDR3 is TGTGCCAGCAGCCAAGCGCCCACAGGGTTTAATGGCTACACCTTC.

This sequence joins TRBV14 and TRBJ2-5, with 7 bases fitting TRBD1. The ends lost 1 base at V and 1 base at J; junction bases unmatched: 3. Per germline, CDR1 SGHDN and CDR2 FVKESK. CDR3 length equals 15 residues. The CDR3 here is CASSQGTGVQETQYF. Written as DNA, the CDR3 is TGTGCCAGCAGCCAAGGCACAGGGGTCCAAGAGACCCAGTACTTC.

The chain is built from TRBV7-8 and TRBJ2-7; TRBD1 aligns across 7 bases. CDR3 length: 15 residues. V lost 7 bases, J lost 2 bases, and 11 bases stayed unmatched. Looked up from germline, CDR1 is SGHVS and CDR2 is FQNEAQ. The DNA for the CDR3 is TGTGCCAGCACCTCTTGGAGACAGGGAGCCTACGAGCAGTACTTC. Translated: CASTSWRQGAYEQYF.

V and J are TRBV4-3 and TRBJ2-2, with TRBD1 matching over 11 bases. Germline-derived CDR1 and CDR2 are LGHNA and YSLEER. This CDR3 is built from 15 residues. The V segment lost 3 bases and the J segment 3 bases; nucleotides outside the gene matches: 0. The CDR3 loop is CASSQGQGDTGELFF. The CDR3 nucleotides read TGCGCCAGCAGCCAGGGACAGGGGGACACCGGGGAGCTGTTTTTT.